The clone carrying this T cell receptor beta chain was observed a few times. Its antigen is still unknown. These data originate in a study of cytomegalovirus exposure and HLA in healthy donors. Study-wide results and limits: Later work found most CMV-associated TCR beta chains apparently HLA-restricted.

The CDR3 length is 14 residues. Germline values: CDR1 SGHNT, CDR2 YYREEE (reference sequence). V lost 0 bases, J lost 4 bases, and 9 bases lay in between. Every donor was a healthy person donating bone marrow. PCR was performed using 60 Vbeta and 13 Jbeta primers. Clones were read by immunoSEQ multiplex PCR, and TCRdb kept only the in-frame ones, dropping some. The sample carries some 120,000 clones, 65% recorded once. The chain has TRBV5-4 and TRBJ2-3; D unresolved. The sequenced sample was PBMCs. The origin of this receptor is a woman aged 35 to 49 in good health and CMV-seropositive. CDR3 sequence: CASSLVRVPDTQYF. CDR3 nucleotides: TGTGCCAGCAGCTTGGTTCGGGTTCCAGATACGCAGTATTTT.